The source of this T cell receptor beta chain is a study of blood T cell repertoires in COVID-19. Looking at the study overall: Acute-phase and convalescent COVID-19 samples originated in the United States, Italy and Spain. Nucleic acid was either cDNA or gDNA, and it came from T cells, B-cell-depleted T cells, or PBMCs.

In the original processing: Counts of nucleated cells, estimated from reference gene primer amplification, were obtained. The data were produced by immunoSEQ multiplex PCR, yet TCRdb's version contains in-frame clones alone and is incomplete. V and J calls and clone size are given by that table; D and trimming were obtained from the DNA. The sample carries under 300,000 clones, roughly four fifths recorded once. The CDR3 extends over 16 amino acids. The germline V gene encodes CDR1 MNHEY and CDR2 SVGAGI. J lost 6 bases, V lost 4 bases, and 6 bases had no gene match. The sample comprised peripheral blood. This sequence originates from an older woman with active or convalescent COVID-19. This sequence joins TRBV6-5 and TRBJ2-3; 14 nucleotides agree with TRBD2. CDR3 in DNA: TGTGCCAGCAGTTCTGGCCGACTAGCGGGGGGGGATACGCAGTATTTT. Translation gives CASSSGRLAGGDTQYF.